This TCR beta chain appears in the sequencing data of a study of blood T cells in healthy people across ages. Findings and caveats of the study: TCR beta diversity correlated strongly with naive T cell percentage.

Every sample had a minimum of 6.5 million PBMCs isolated. Through a sample-barcoded 5' primer and a J-beta primer mix, a second PCR was run for roughly 6 to 12 cycles. One entry per CDR3 protein results from TCRdb running MiXCR on the 5' RACE reads. This table holds about 970,000 distinct CDR3 sequences, around 54% found once. The length of the CDR3 is 12 residues. Germline lookup yields CDR1 DFQATT and CDR2 SNEGSKA (reference sequence). V lost 6 bases, J lost 8 bases, and 15 bases lay in between. Regarding this clonotype: Its antigen is currently unknown. This may come from a read error, since a much larger clone is one base off.

Sequenced: blood. This chain links TRBV20-1 with TRBJ2-3; D possibly corresponds to TRBD2 (6 bases). The receptor was derived from an older woman in good health. CDR3 amino acids: CSASMELATQYF. Here the CDR3 DNA reads TGCAGTGCAAGTATGGAACTAGCTACGCAGTATTTT.